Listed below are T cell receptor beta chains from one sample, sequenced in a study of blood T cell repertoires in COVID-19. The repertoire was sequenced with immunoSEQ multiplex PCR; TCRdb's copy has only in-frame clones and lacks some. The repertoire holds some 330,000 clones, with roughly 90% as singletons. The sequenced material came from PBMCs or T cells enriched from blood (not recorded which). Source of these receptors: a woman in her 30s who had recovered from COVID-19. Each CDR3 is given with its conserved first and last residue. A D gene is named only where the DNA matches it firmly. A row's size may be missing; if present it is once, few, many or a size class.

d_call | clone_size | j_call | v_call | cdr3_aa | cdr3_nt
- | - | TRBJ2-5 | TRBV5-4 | CASSLWAGETQYF | TGTGCCAGCAGCTTGTGGGCGGGGGAGACCCAGTACTTC
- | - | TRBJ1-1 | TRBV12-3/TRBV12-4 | CASSIEANTEAFF | TGTGCCAGCAGTATCGAAGCGAACACTGAAGCTTTCTTT
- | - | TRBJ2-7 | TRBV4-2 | CASSQGTGVYEQYF | TGTGCCAGCAGCCAAGGAACCGGGGTATACGAGCAGTACTTC
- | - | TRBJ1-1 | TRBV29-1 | CSVGGVFGHEAFF | TGCAGCGTTGGGGGGGTTTTCGGACATGAAGCTTTCTTT
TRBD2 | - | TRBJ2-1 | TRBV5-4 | CASSFASGEYNEQFF | TGTGCCAGCAGCTTTGCTAGCGGGGAATACAATGAGCAGTTCTTC
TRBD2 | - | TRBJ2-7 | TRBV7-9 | CASSLALGLAGGHSYEQYF | TGTGCCAGCAGCTTAGCGCTGGGACTAGCGGGGGGCCACTCCTACGAGCAGTACTTC
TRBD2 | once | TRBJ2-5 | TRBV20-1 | CSASNTGRGETQYF | TGCAGTGCTAGTAATACGGGGAGGGGAGAGACCCAGTACTTC
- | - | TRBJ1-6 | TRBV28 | CASSLPGTYNSPLHF | TGTGCCAGCAGTTTACCAGGGACCTATAATTCACCCCTCCACTTT
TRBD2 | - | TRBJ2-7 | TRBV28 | CASSSSSGGINEQYF | TGTGCCAGCAGTTCTTCTAGCGGGGGGATTAACGAGCAGTACTTC
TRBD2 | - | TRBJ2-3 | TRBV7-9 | CASQSTSGRLRDTQYF | TGTGCCAGCCAATCGACTAGCGGGCGACTAAGAGATACGCAGTATTTT
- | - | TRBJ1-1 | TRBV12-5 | CASAPGEYTEAFF | TGTGCTAGTGCCCCAGGGGAATACACTGAAGCTTTCTTT
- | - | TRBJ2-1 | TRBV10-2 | CASSASGLREQFF | TGCGCCAGCAGCGCCTCAGGGCTTAGGGAGCAGTTCTTC
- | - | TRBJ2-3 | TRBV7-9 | CASSLAEIAGTDTQYF | TGTGCCAGCAGCTTAGCCGAAATAGCGGGCACAGATACGCAGTATTTT
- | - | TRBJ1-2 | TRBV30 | CAWATTAGLGYTF | TGTGCCTGGGCGACAACCGCGGGTCTTGGCTACACCTTC
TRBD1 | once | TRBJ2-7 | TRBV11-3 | CASSFGQGTDEQYF | TGTGCCAGCAGCTTCGGACAGGGGACAGACGAGCAGTACTTC
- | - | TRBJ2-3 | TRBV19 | CASSEVRPDTQYF | TGTGCCAGTAGTGAGGTCCGCCCAGATACGCAGTATTTT
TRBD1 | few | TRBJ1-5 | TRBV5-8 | CASRLGQVNQPQHF | TGTGCCAGCAGGCTGGGACAGGTTAATCAGCCCCAGCATTTT
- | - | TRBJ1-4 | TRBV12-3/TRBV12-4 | CASSHNLHEKLFF | TGTGCCAGCAGTCACAATTTACATGAAAAACTGTTTTTT
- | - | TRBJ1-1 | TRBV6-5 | CASSYSFAEAFF | TGTGCCAGCAGTTACTCGTTCGCTGAAGCTTTCTTT
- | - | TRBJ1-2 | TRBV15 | CATSRAPQERHGYTF | TGTGCCACCAGCAGAGCTCCTCAGGAAAGGCATGGCTACACCTTC
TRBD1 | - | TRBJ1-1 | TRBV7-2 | CASSRPGTGEAFF | TGTGCCAGCAGCCGTCCCGGGACAGGGGAAGCTTTCTTT
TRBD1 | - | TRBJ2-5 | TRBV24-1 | CATSDHAPGQGAETQYF | TGTGCCACCAGTGACCACGCCCCTGGACAGGGGGCTGAGACCCAGTACTTC
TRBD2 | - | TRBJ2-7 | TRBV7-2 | CASSLVRGAPYEQYF | TGTGCCAGCAGCTTGGTGCGGGGGGCCCCCTACGAGCAGTACTTC